This T cell receptor beta chain was profiled in a study of blood T cell repertoires in COVID-19. Libraries were prepared by immunoSEQ multiplex PCR; TCRdb keeps only in-frame clonotypes and omits some of them. The repertoire has a few hundred thousand clones, about 90% of them found once; the top ten carry 0.6%. Each participant's cohort was designated according to participant-reported clinical history. Cohort 3 donors counted as recovered after two negative PCRs, clearance, or resolved symptoms. The CDR3 is 16 amino acids. The V segment lost 6 bases and the J segment 7 bases; nucleotides outside the gene matches: 16. Looked up from germline, CDR1 is KGHSH and CDR2 is LQKENI.

The receptor comes from a man aged 18 to 29 who had recovered from COVID-19. The chain employs TRBV18 and TRBJ2-7; 9 bases are a match to TRBD1. The sample comprised PBMCs or T cells enriched from blood (not recorded which). CDR3 sequence reads: CASSSYTTGGRNEQYF. The CDR3, as DNA: TGTGCCAGCTCCTCCTACACGACAGGGGGGCGGAATGAGCAGTACTTC.